This T cell receptor beta chain was captured in a study of shared clonotypes between healthy human individuals. Overall study findings and caveats: At large depth, rarefaction still showed sorted-subset sequencing to be incomplete. Compared with memory subsets, naive subsets generally had larger estimated richness. The researchers took only blood, and tissue repertoires probably look different.

Naive CD8 cells were CD45RO-negative, positively selected for CCR7, excluding terminally differentiated effector memory CD45RA+ cells. Comment on this clone: The target antigen is unknown.

CDR3 length: 16 amino acids. The V end lost 5 bases, the J end lost 9 bases, and 25 bases lay between the germline ends. Germline V CDR1 and CDR2: MNHEY, SMNVEV (reference sequence). The table came from immunoSEQ multiplex PCR; TCRdb's copy has only in-frame clones and leaves some out. In the table there are millions of clones, about 94% of which are singletons. Sequencing used naive CD8+ T cells sorted from blood. The receptor's source is a man aged 18-30 years in good health. J is TRBJ1-2 and V is TRBV27, with a weak D call TRBD1 (5 bases). In nucleotides, the CDR3 is TGTGCCAGCAGTCCGGCTGGGGACGGACGAGGTTATCGCTACACCTTC. Protein: CASSPAGDGRGYRYTF.